This T cell receptor (beta chain) was observed in a study of CD8+CD57+ T cells in acquired aplastic anemia. Background on the study: The study obtained an average of about 3.1 ug of DNA from sorted CD4+ and CD8+ cells.

This clonotype was found many times. Its antigen is not known. TCR beta VDJ combinations and CDR3 sequences were profiled from genomic DNA. Each CDR3 protein gets one entry after TCRdb re-called the reads with MiXCR. The table has 350,000 to 450,000 distinct CDR3 sequences, just under 70% seen once; the top ten hold approximately 4%. Study outcomes and limitations: Between patients and controls, about 30 CD8+ CDR3 sequences were found in common. Statistical testing detected no significant gap in CD8+ Simpson's diversity between patients and controls.

Germline loops: CDR1 SQVTM, CDR2 ANQGSEA. V shed 4 bases and J shed 4 bases, with 16 bases lying between them. This CDR3 region has 14 residues. This chain uses TRBV29-1 with TRBJ1-1, with no clear D. The sequence was obtained from a human donor in good health, serving as a control. Sequenced input: sorted CD4+, CD8+, or CD8+CD57+ T cells (not recorded which) from PBMCs. In DNA form, the CDR3 reads TGCAGCGTTGTCCAAACAAGTTGGGGCACTGAAGCTTTCTTT. Translated: CSVVQTSWGTEAFF.